This T cell receptor beta chain was recovered during a study of blood T cell repertoires in COVID-19 (TCRdb year 2020). Looking at the study overall: Samples covering the acute and convalescent phases of COVID-19 were provided by collaborators in the United States, Italy and Spain. Samples came from the ongoing ImmuneRACE study (first 160 participants) plus 1,254 subjects from 6 global collaborators. The sample metadata nearly always contained a de-identified subject ID, COVID-19 status, age in years and sex. The prospective study material was composed of cDNA or gDNA derived from T cells, B-cell-depleted T cells, or PBMCs. The repertoires were made available in a free public database intended to serve as a resource for research on the immune response to SARS-CoV-2. HLA class I and class II types, where available, came from metadata supplied by the sample provider rather than from assay-based typing. Subjects who had been exposed to COVID-19, were actively infected with it, or had recovered from it provided the deeply sampled blood TCRbeta repertoires that made up the dataset. The paper as a whole reports these results and caveats: How much clinical and demographic metadata was included differed by source and by participant, and the metadata was provided uncurated.

TCRbeta CDR3 regions were amplified from genomic DNA by means of the immunoSEQ Assay, a bias-controlled multiplex PCR. Per the authors' processing: Within the assay, amplification of reference gene primers was used to estimate how many nucleated cells each sample contained. To quantify the absolute abundance of each unique TCRbeta CDR3 rearrangement, sequence reads were collapsed and filtered. For each sample, productive Simpson clonality was calculated as the square root of Simpson's diversity index across productive rearrangements. TCRdb holds this immuneACCESS table with in-frame rearrangements only. Some clones are missing; in checked studies, unresolved V genes explain under half, and the rest has no known cause. The DNA was the basis for D and trimming; V, J and clone size are from that table. This sample is represented by 20,000 to 30,000 clones; around 90% of them were singletons. Around 20% of the sample lies in the top ten.

For this clone: Its specific antigen is unknown. Base qualities were left out, and no much larger clone turns up one base away.

The collaborating institutions used their own protocols to collect whole blood in K2EDTA tubes. Collaborator samples were shipped for TCRbeta analysis as frozen whole blood, isolated PBMCs, or DNA extracted from either sample type. Sequences LNHDA (CDR1) and SQIVND (CDR2) are obtained from the germline V gene (reference sequence). The CDR3 numbers 16 residues from cysteine through phenylalanine. Only the CDR3 region is kept as DNA, spanning 48 bases read in frame from base 1. At the junction V is shortened by 6 bases and J by 0 bases, with 15 bases in between. The chain links TRBV19 with TRBJ2-1; the D gene is perhaps TRBD2, on 5 matching bases. This receptor was obtained from a man between 65 and 85 years old in a cohort sampled during active COVID-19. The sample taken for sequencing was peripheral blood. The CDR3 is CASRGGGGASYNEQFF. The nucleotide sequence reads as follows: TGTGCCAGTAGAGGAGGTGGCGGAGCCTCCTACAATGAGCAGTTCTTC.